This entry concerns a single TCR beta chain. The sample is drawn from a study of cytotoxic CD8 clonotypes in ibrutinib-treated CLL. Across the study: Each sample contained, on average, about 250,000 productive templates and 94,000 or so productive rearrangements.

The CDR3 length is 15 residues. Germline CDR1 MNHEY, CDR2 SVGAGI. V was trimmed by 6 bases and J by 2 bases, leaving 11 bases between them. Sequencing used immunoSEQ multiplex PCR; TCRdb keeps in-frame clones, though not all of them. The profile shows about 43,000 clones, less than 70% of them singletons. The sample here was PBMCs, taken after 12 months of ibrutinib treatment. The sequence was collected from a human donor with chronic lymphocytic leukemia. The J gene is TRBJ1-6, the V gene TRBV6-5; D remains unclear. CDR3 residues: CASRSGGAYNSPLHF. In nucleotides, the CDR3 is TGTGCCAGCAGGAGTGGAGGTGCCTATAATTCACCCCTCCACTTT.